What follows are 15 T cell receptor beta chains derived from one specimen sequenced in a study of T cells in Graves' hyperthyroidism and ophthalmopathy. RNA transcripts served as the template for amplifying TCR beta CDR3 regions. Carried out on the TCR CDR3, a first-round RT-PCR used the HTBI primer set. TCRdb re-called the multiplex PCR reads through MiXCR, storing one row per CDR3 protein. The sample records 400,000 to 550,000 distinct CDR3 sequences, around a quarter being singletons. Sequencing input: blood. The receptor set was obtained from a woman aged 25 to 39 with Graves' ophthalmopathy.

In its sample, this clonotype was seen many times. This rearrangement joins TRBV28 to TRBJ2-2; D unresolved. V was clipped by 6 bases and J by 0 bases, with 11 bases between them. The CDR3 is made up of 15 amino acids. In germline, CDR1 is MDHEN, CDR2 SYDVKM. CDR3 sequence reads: CASSPGATNTGELFF. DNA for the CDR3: TGTGCCAGCAGCCCCGGTGCAACGAACACCGGGGAGCTGTTTTTT. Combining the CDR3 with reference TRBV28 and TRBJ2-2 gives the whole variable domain DVKVTQSSRYLVKRTGEKVFLECVQDMDHENMFWYRQDPGLGLRLIYFSYDVKMKEKGDIPEGYSVSREKKERFSLILESASTNQTSMYLCASSPGATNTGELFFGEGSRLTVL.

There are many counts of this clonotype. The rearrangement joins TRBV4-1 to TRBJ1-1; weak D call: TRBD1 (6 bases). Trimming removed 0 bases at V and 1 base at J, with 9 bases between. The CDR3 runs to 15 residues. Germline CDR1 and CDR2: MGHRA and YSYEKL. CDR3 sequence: CASSQEGGTNTEAFF. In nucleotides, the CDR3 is TGCGCCAGCAGCCAAGAGGGGGGCACGAACACTGAAGCTTTCTTT.

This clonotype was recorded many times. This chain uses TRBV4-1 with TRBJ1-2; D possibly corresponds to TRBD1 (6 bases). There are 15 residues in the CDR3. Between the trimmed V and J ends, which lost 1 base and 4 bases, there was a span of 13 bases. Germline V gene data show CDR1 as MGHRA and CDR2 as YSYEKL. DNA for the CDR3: TGCGCCAGCAGCCAAGTAAAGGACAGTGTCTATGGCTACACCTTC. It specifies CASSQVKDSVYGYTF.

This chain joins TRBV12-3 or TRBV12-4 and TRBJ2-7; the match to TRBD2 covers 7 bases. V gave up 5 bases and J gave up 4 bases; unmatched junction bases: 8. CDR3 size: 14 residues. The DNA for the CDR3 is TGTGCCAGCAGTCTCAGCCTAGCGGATTACGAGCAGTACTTC. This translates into CASSLSLADYEQYF.

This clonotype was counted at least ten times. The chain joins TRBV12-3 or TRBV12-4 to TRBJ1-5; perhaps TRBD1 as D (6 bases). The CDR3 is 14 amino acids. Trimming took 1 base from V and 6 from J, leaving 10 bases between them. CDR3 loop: CASSLDREAQPQHF. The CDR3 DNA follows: TGTGCCAGCAGTTTAGACAGGGAGGCTCAGCCCCAGCATTTT.

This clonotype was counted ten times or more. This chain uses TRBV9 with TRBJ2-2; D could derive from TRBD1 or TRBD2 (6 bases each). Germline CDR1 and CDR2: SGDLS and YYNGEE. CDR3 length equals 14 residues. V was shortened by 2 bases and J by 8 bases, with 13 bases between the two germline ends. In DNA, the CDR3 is TGTGCCAGCAGCGTGGCAGGGGAGGAAGGGGAGCTGTTTTTT. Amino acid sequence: CASSVAGEEGELFF.

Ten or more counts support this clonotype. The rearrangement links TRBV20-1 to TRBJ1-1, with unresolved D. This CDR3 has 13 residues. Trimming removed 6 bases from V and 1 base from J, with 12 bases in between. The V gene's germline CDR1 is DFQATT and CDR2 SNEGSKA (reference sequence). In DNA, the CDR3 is TGCAGTGCGCGAGAGGGCCAGAACACTGAAGCTTTCTTT. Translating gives CSAREGQNTEAFF.

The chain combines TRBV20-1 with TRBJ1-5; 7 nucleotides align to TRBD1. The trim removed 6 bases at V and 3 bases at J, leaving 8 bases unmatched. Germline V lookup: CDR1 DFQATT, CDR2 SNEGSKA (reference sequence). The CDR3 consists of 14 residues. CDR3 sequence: CSAWTGADNQPQHF. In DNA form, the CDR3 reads TGCAGTGCCTGGACAGGTGCTGACAATCAGCCCCAGCATTTT.

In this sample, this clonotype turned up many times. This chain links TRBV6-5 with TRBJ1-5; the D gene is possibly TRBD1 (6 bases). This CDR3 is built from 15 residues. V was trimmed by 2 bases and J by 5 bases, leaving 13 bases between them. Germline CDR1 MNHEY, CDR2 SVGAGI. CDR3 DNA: TGTGCCAGCAGTTACACTACAGGGCCAGATCAGCCCCAGCATTTT. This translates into CASSYTTGPDQPQHF.

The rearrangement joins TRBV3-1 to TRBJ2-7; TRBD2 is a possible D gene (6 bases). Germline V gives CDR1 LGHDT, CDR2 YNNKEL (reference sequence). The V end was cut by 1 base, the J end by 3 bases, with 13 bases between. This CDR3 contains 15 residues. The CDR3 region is CASSQGSSDNYEQYF. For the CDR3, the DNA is TGTGCCAGCAGCCAAGGGTCTAGCGACAACTACGAGCAGTACTTC.

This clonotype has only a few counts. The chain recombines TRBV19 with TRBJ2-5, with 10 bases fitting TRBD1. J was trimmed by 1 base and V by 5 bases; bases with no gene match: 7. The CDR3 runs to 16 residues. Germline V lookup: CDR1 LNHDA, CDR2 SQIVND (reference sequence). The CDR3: CASSPGQGLFQETQYF. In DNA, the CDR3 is TGTGCCAGTAGTCCGGGACAGGGGCTTTTCCAAGAGACCCAGTACTTC.

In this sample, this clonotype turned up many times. CDR3 coding DNA: TGCAGCGTTGAAGGGCTAGCGAACACTGAAGCTTTCTTT. As protein: CSVEGLANTEAFF. V and J are TRBV29-1 and TRBJ1-1; D is ambiguous. Germline V CDR1 and CDR2: SQVTM, ANQGSEA. There are 13 residues in the CDR3. With 1 base removed from V and 1 base from J, the gap between germline ends came to 7 bases.

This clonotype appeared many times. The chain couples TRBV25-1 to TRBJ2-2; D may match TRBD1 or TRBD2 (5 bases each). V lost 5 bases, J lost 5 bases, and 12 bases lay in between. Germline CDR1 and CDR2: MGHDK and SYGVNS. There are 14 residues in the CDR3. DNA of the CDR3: TGTGCCAGCAGTTGGGACCTCGAGACCGGGGAGCTGTTTTTT. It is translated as CASSWDLETGELFF.

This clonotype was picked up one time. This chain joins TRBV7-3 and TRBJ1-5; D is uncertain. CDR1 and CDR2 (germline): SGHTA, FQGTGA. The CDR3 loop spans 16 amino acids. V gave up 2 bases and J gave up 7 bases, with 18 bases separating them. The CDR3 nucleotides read TGTGCCAGCAGCTTACGAGGGAGTCCCCCTAGCCAGCCCCAGCATTTT. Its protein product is CASSLRGSPPSQPQHF.

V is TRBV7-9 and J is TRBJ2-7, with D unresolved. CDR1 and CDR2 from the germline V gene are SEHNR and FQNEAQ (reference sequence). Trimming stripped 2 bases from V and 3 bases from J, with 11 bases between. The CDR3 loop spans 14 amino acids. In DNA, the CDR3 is TGTGCCAGCAGCTTATTCCCGGAAGGCTACGAGCAGTACTTC. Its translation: CASSLFPEGYEQYF.